This T cell receptor (beta chain) was obtained from a study of shared T cell receptors in the human thymus. Between the trimmed V and J ends, which lost 0 bases and 3 bases, there was a span of 15 bases. CDR1 MNHEY and CDR2 SMNVEV come from the germline V gene (reference sequence). The CDR3 runs 17 residues. Clones were read by immunoSEQ multiplex PCR, and TCRdb kept only the in-frame ones, dropping some. The sample holds roughly 660,000 clones; approximately 90% are singletons and the top ten take approximately 0.011%. This sample also appeared in a second study, on human thymus T cells. That source adds: Corrective cardiac surgery supplied the resected thymus tissue. Thymic TCR repertoires of unrelated people reportedly overlapped highly.

The sequenced material came from thymocytes. The V and J genes are TRBV27 and TRBJ2-1; possibly TRBD2 for D (5 bases). The TCR comes from a boy in the first two years of life with a congenital heart defect. The CDR3 loop is CASSLSFTRAYYNEQFF. In nucleotides, the CDR3 is TGTGCCAGCAGTTTATCCTTTACTAGGGCCTACTACAATGAGCAGTTCTTC.